A single sample is the source of the 2 T cell receptor beta chains below, sequenced in a study of sequential checkpoint blockade in melanoma. Treatment of the sample: randomized to nivolumab then ipilimumab (arm A) or the reverse (arm B). Clones were sequenced by immunoSEQ multiplex PCR, and TCRdb holds only the in-frame ones, with some missing. Among around 19,000 clones listed, over 60% were seen once. The sample was CD8+ T cells sorted from blood (inferred from file names), taken from a patient given nivolumab and ipilimumab in sequence. The source of these receptors is a human donor with melanoma.

This clone was observed a single time. The V gene is TRBV9, the J gene TRBJ1-5, with 7 bases identical to TRBD1. Germline loops: CDR1 SGDLS, CDR2 YYNGEE. The CDR3 is 14 residues long. Trimming removed 7 bases from V and 3 bases from J; junction bases left unmatched: 7. CDR3 nucleotides: TGTGCCAGCTCGGCGACAGGGTCCAATCAGCCCCAGCATTTT. Its translation: CASSATGSNQPQHF.

The V call is TRBV6-1, the J call TRBJ1-5; no firm D call. Trimming cost V 6 bases and J 6 bases, with 15 bases left between them. Germline V gives CDR1 MNHNS, CDR2 SASEGT. The CDR3 totals 14 residues. CDR3 loop: CASSEPDGSQPQHF. CDR3 bases: TGTGCCAGCAGCGAACCGGACGGGAGTCAGCCCCAGCATTTT.